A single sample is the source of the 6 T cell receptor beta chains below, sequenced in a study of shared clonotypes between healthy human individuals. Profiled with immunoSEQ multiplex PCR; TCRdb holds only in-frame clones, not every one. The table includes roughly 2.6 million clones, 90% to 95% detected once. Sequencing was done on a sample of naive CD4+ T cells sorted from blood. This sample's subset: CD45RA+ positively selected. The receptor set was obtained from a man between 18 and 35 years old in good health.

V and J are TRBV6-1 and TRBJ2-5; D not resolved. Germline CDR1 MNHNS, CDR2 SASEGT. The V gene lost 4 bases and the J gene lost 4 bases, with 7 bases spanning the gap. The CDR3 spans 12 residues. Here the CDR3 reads CASSVGPETQYF. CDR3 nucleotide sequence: TGTGCCAGCAGTGTAGGTCCAGAGACCCAGTACTTC.

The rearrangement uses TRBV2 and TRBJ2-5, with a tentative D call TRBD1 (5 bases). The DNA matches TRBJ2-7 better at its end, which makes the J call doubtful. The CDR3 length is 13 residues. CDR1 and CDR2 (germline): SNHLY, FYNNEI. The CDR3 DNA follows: TGTGCCAGCGCCGCAGACAGCCTCTACGAGCAGTACTTC. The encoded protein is CASAADSLYEQYF.

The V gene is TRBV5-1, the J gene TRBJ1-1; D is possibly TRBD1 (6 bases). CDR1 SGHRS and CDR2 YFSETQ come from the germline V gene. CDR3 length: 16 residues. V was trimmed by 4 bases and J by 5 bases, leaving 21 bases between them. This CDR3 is CASSPMTGIPETEAFF. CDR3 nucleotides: TGCGCCAGCAGCCCAATGACAGGTATCCCCGAAACTGAAGCTTTCTTT.

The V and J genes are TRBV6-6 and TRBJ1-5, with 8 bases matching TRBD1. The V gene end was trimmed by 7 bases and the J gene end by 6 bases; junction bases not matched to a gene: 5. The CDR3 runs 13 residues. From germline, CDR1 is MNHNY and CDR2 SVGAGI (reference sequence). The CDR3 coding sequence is TGTGCCAGCAACAGGGGGGAAGTTCAGCCCCAGCATTTT. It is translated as CASNRGEVQPQHF.

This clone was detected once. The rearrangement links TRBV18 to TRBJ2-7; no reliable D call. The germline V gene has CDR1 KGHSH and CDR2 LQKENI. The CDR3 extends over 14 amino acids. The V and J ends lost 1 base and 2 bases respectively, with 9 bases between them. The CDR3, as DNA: TGTGCCAGCTCACCACAGGGCGCGACCTACGAGCAGTACTTC. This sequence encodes CASSPQGATYEQYF.

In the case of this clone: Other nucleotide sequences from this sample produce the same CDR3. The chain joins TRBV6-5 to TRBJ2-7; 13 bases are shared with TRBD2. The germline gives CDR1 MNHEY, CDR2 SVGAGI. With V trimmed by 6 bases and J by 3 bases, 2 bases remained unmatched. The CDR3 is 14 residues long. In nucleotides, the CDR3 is TGTGCCAGCAGAAGGACTAGCGGGAGCTACGAGCAGTACTTC. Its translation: CASRRTSGSYEQYF.